This T cell receptor beta chain was sequenced during a study of T cells in Graves' hyperthyroidism and ophthalmopathy. Overall study: Prior to any treatment, at the point of initial diagnosis, peripheral blood was collected. Points from the study as a whole: Among thyroid clonotypes expanded above 0.001, most also appeared in blood. A model using 13 V-J features told ophthalmopathy apart from stable hyperthyroidism.

Amplified TCR beta CDR3 regions derived from RNA transcripts. HTBI primers were employed in a first-round RT-PCR of the TCR CDR3. TCRdb fed the multiplex PCR reads into MiXCR, producing one record per CDR3 protein. The table records 500,000 to 650,000 distinct CDR3 sequences, more than 12% of them present only once. Exclusion of a patient resulted from uncontrolled infection, other autoimmune disease, pregnancy or lactation. The CDR3 is made up of 13 amino acids. CDR1 is MNHEY, CDR2 SVGEGT, per germline. V gave up 0 bases and J gave up 8 bases, with 8 bases separating them. This clonotype was seen ten or more times. Its target is not known.

The V gene is TRBV6-2 or TRBV6-3, the J gene TRBJ1-5, with D unresolved. Sequencing was done on a sample of blood. This TCR was recovered from a woman aged 50 to 60 with Graves' ophthalmopathy. The CDR3, as DNA: TGTGCCAGCAGTTACTCAGGAGGGAAGCCCCAGCATTTT. This translates into CASSYSGGKPQHF.